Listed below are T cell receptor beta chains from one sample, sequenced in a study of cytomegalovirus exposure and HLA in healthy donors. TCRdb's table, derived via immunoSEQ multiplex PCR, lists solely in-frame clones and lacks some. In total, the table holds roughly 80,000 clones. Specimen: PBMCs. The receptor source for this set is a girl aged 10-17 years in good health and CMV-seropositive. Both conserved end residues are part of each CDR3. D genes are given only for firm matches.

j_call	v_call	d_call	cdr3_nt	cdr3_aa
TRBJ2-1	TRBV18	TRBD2	TGTGCCAGCTCACCAAGGCTAGCGGGGATCTACAATGAGCAGTTCTTC	CASSPRLAGIYNEQFF
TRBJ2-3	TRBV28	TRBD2	TGTGCCAGCAGTCAAGCGGGGGGCGGCACAGATACGCAGTATTTT	CASSQAGGGTDTQYF
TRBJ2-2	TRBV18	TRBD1	TGTGCCAGCTCACCAGGGACAGGGAGCACCGGGGAGCTGTTTTTT	CASSPGTGSTGELFF
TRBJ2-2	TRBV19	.	TGTGCCAGTAGTATAGGGACTGGATCCTCCGGGGAGCTGTTTTTT	CASSIGTGSSGELFF
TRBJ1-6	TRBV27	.	TGTGCCAGCAGTTTCCAGAATTCACCCCTCCACTTT	CASSFQNSPLHF
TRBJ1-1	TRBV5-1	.	TGCGCCAGCAGCCCCAGGGCCTTAACGAACACTGAAGCTTTCTTT	CASSPRALTNTEAFF
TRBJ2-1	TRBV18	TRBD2	TGTGCCAGCTCGCGGACTAGCGGAGTATACAATGAGCAGTTCTTC	CASSRTSGVYNEQFF
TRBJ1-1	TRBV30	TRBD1	TGTGCCTGGGGAGACAGGGGAGACACTGAAGCTTTCTTT	CAWGDRGDTEAFF
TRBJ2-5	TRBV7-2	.	TGTGCCAGCACCCCACTCCAGAGAGGGGAGACCCAGTACTTC	CASTPLQRGETQYF
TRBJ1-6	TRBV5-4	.	TGTGCCAGCAGCTTGTCAGGGAGGGGGAATTCACCCCTCCACTTT	CASSLSGRGNSPLHF
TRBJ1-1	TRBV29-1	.	TGCAGCGCTATGGAAGGGGGCACTGAAGCTTTCTTT	CSAMEGGTEAFF
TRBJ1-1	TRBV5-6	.	TGTGCCAGCAGCCCCTTCTTGAGCACTGAAGCTTTCTTT	CASSPFLSTEAFF
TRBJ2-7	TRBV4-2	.	TGTGCCAGCAGCCAAGTGGAACCCCCAAGGGGTGCATTGGACGAGCAGTACTTC	CASSQVEPPRGALDEQYF
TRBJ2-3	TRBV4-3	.	TGCGCCAGCAGCCCTTGGATGACTAGCACAGATACGCAGTATTTT	CASSPWMTSTDTQYF
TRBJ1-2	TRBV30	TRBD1	TGTGCCTGGAGTCCGGGACAGGGGTCTCGTGGCTACACCTTC	CAWSPGQGSRGYTF
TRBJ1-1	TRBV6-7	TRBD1	TGTGCCAGCAGCCGGGACAGGAAAGATTTCTTT	CASSRDRKDFF
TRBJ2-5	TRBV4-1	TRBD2	TGCGCCAGCAGCCGATCCCCCGGGACTAGTCAAGAGACCCAGTACTTC	CASSRSPGTSQETQYF
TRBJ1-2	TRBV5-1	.	TGCGCCAGCCACGAATCCTCAGGAGGCTACACCTTC	CASHESSGGYTF
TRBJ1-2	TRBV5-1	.	TGCGCCAGCAGCTCGCGACCTTTAGGGGGTCCAGATGGCTACACCTTC	CASSSRPLGGPDGYTF
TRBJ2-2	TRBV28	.	TGTGCCAGCAGTAGGACAGCCTTCGGGGAGCTGTTTTTT	CASSRTAFGELFF
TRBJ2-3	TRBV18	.	TGTGCCAGCTCACCAGTCGGGAGCACAGATACGCAGTATTTT	CASSPVGSTDTQYF
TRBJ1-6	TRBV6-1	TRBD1	TGTGCCAGCAGTGGTGACAGGGGGAGATCACCCCTCCACTTT	CASSGDRGRSPLHF
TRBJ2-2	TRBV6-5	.	TGTGCCAGCAGACCCAGGGGGGCGGTAACCGGGGAGCTGTTTTTT	CASRPRGAVTGELFF
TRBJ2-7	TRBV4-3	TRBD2	TGCGCCAGCAGCCAAGATAGAGCGGGGGGGTTTACTTACTACGAGCAGTACTTC	CASSQDRAGGFTYYEQYF
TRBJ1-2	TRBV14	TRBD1	TGTGCCAGCAGCCGTGAACCCGGGACAGGGAACGGCTGCACCTTC	CASSREPGTGNGCTF
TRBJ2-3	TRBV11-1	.	TGTGCCAGCAGCTTAGATTCCCGAGCGGATACGCAGTATTTT	CASSLDSRADTQYF
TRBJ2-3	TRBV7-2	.	TGTGCCAGCAGCTCGGGACTGAATAAGCAGTATTTT	CASSSGLNKQYF
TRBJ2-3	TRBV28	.	TGTGCCAGCAGTGTAACCCGGAGCGGTGAAAATAGGGATACGCAGTATTTT	CASSVTRSGENRDTQYF
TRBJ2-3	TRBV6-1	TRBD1	TGTGCCAGCAGTGCAATACAGGGGGCGCGGGGCACAGATACGCAGTATTTT	CASSAIQGARGTDTQYF
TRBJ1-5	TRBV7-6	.	TGTGCCAGCAGCTTAGACAGGGTTCAGCCCCAGCATTTT	CASSLDRVQPQHF
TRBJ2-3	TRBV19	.	TGTGCCAGTAGTATAGGTCTAGATACGCAGTATTTT	CASSIGLDTQYF
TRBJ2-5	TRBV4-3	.	TGCGCCAGCAGCCAAGATTGGACTCCCCAAGAGACCCAGTACTTC	CASSQDWTPQETQYF
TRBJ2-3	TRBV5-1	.	TGCGCCAGCAGCTTGGCTGGGGAGGCAGATACGCAGTATTTT	CASSLAGEADTQYF
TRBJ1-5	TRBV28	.	TGTGCCAGCAGTTTACTTAACTCAAATCAGCCCCAGCATTTT	CASSLLNSNQPQHF
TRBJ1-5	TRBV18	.	TGTGCCAGCTCACCCGGGAGTGATCAGCCCCAGCATTTT	CASSPGSDQPQHF
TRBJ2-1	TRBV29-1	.	TGCAGCGTCGCGAGTTCCGAACAGTTCTTC	CSVASSEQFF
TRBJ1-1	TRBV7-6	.	TGTGCCAGCAGCTACCAACTAGCTAACACTGAAGATTTCTTT	CASSYQLANTEDFF
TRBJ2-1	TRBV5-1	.	TGCGCCAGCAGCCCCGGATGGGGGGACAATGAGCAGTTCTTC	CASSPGWGDNEQFF
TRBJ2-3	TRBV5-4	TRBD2	TGTGCCAGCAGCTTGCTCCCAGCGGGGGGAACAGATACGCAGTATTTT	CASSLLPAGGTDTQYF
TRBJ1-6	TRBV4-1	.	TGCGCCAGCAGCCAAGTAACAGGGATGGGACGTGACCTCCACTTT	CASSQVTGMGRDLHF